What follows describes a single TCR beta chain. This record comes from a study of regulatory T cells in long-lasting Graves disease. Time point reported: newly diagnosed GD, antithyroid drugs for less than 3 months. From PBMCs, RNA was extracted and then used to make the TCR library. In this cohort, patients came from an endocrinology department located in Xi'an, China. iRepertoire HTBI primers and Arm-PCR of CDR3 regions built TCR beta libraries. In the source study's methods: Identified across the samples were 55 to 75 TRBV segments and roughly 14 TRBJ segments. TCRdb itself ran the multiplex PCR reads through MiXCR, one entry per CDR3 protein. The V and J calls and clone size come from TCRdb's table, not from the authors' own analysis. The sample lists a few hundred thousand distinct CDR3 sequences; about a sixth were seen once. This sample also belongs to another study, concerning T cells in Graves' hyperthyroidism and ophthalmopathy. According to that study: First-round RT-PCR of the TCR CDR3 relied on the HTBI primer set.

This specimen was peripheral blood mononuclear cells (PBMCs), taken at new diagnosis, from a patient treated with antithyroid drugs. The source of this sequence is a young woman with Graves disease.

The CDR3 reads CASRATLAGGQQFF. The CDR3 region has the DNA TGTGCCAGTAGGGCAACACTAGCGGGAGGCCAGCAGTTCTTC. The rearrangement uses TRBV19 and TRBJ2-1, with 12 positions matching TRBD2. The germline gives CDR1 LNHDA, CDR2 SQIVND (reference sequence). V was pared by 6 bases and J by 11 bases, with 8 bases of the junction left unmatched. CDR3 length: 14 amino acids.